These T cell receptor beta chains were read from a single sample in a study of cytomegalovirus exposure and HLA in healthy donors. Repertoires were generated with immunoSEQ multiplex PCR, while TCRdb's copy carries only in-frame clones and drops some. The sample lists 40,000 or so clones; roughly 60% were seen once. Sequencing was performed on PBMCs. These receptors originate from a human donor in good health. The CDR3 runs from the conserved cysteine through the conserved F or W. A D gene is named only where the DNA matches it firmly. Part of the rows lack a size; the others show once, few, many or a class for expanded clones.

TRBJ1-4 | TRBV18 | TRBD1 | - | TGTGCCAGCTCACCGAGGACAGGGGAGAATGAAAAACTGTTTTTT | CASSPRTGENEKLFF
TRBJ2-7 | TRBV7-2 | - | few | TGTGCCAGCAGCTTAGATGGCTGGAGCTCCTACGAGCAGTACTTC | CASSLDGWSSYEQYF
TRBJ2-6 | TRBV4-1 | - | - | TGCGCCAGCAGCCAGCCCACAGGGATCAACGTCCTGACTTTC | CASSQPTGINVLTF
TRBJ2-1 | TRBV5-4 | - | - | TGTGCCAGCAGCAACGGACAGCGCAATGAGCAGTTCTTC | CASSNGQRNEQFF
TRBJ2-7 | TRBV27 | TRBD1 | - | TGTGCCAGCAGCCCGACAGGGGCCTACGAGCAGTACTTC | CASSPTGAYEQYF
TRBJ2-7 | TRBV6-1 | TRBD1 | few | TGTGCCAGCAGTGAGAGACAGGGGGCGTCCTACGAGCAGTACTTC | CASSERQGASYEQYF
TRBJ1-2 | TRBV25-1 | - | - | TGTGCCAGCAGTGACGAGCTTACAGGGTCTAACTATGGCTACACCTTC | CASSDELTGSNYGYTF
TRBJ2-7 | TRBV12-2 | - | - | TGTGCAAGTCGCTTAGCGCTTCAGGGGACCCCTCACGAGCAGTACTTC | CASRLALQGTPHEQYF
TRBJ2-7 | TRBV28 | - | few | TGTGCCAGCAGCCGTTCGCATGCGACCTACGAGCAGTACTTC | CASSRSHATYEQYF
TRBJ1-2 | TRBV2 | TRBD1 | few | TGTGCCAGCAGAAAGACAGGGGCCAAGTCGGGCGGCTACACCTTC | CASRKTGAKSGGYTF
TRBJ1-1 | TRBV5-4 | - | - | TGTGCCAGCAGCCCCAGGGGTTCGACAGTCCGCTTCACTGAAGCTTTCTTT | CASSPRGSTVRFTEAFF
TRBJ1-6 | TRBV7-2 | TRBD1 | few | TGTGCCAGCAGCTTAGTACCCGACCGGGACAGGGATCCACCCCTCCACTTT | CASSLVPDRDRDPPLHF
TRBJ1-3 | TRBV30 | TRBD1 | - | TGTGCCTGGAGTGTAGACAGGGCCGGAAACACCATATATTTT | CAWSVDRAGNTIYF
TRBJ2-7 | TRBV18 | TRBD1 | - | TGTGCCAGCTCACCGGGACAGGGACTATACGAGCAGTACTTC | CASSPGQGLYEQYF
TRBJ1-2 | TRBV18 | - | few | TGTGCCAGCTTCACCAACCTGGACAGCTATTTTAATGGCTACACCTTC | CASFTNLDSYFNGYTF